The present T cell receptor (beta chain) was sequenced within a study of lymphopenia after photon versus proton radiotherapy. Study results and caveats: Under photons, naive T cells and diversity fell while effector/memory populations rose.

Germline values: CDR1 SGHDN, CDR2 FVKESK. This CDR3 has 16 amino acids. The germline V and J ends were trimmed by 4 bases and 1 base, with 15 bases remaining between them. Worth noting for this clone: What it recognizes is unknown.

Assay: immunoSEQ multiplex PCR; the TCRdb copy retains only in-frame clones and omits some. This sample has roughly 150,000 clones, with less than 90% found just once. The TCR sequence derives from a man in his fifties with gastric cancer. V gene TRBV14 combines with J gene TRBJ2-3; D is undetermined. The sample here was peripheral blood, taken from a patient treated with photon-based radiotherapy. CDR3: CASSRFFGEGTDTQYF. The CDR3 nucleotides read TGTGCCAGCAGCCGCTTTTTCGGTGAAGGCACAGATACGCAGTATTTT. The complete variable domain, with remaining parts taken from reference TRBV14 and TRBJ2-3, reads EAGVTQFPSHSVIEKGQTVTLRCDPISGHDNLYWYRRVMGKEIKFLLHFVKESKQDESGMPNNRFLAERTGGTYSTLKVQPAELEDSGVYFCASSRFFGEGTDTQYFGPGTRLTVL.